This is a list of T cell receptor beta chains from one sample in a study of patients and donors after allogeneic stem cell transplantation. Each CDR3 protein is one row after TCRdb ran MiXCR on the RT-PCR reads. The sample shows under 95,000 distinct CDR3 sequences, approximately 5.2% of them seen only once. The sample taken for sequencing was blood, either unsorted or a sorted T cell fraction (not recorded which). Source of these receptors: a human donor who was either an allogeneic HSCT recipient or a stem cell or donor lymphocyte infusion donor (not recorded which). It is not recorded whose cells these are; they may come from a transplant donor. Each CDR3 is given without its conserved first and last residue.

j_call v_call cdr3_aa
TRBJ1-1 TRBV9 ASSVGQGTAEAF
TRBJ1-2 TRBV4-1 ASSPALVGGGEYGYT
TRBJ1-4 TRBV20-1 SAAIGTGLEKLF
TRBJ2-2 TRBV20-1 SALRASGGETGELF
TRBJ2-1 TRBV25-1 ASSGIRDPSYEQF
TRBJ2-1 TRBV18 ASSPQAGGQNEQF
TRBJ1-1 TRBV12-3/TRBV12-4 ASSLAAGAF
TRBJ2-5 TRBV2 ASSAGTSGSQETQY
TRBJ2-7 TRBV18 ASSPREGKDYEQY
TRBJ1-1 TRBV3-1 ASSQSGMNTEAF
TRBJ2-1 TRBV6-5 ASSYLTSFSYNEQF
TRBJ1-6 TRBV6-1 ASTEGIPNSPLH
TRBJ1-4 TRBV5-1 ASRDSPTTNEKLF
TRBJ2-2 TRBV20-1 SAPLPGGAGTGELF
TRBJ2-1 TRBV6-1 ASSITQRQGFVNEQF
TRBJ1-6 TRBV11-2 ASSRMGGYRDSYNSPLH
TRBJ2-5 TRBV5-8 ASSRQPRGEETQY
TRBJ2-1 TRBV7-3 ASSGSNSWDEQF
TRBJ1-1 TRBV3-1 ASSRGGVNTEAF
TRBJ2-3 TRBV7-8 ASSFHSGSGDTQY
TRBJ2-1 TRBV30 AWRRLNEQF
TRBJ2-2 TRBV5-1 ASSLGAARELF
TRBJ1-6 TRBV3-1 ASSPTGGSYGSPLH
TRBJ1-2 TRBV7-6 ASSLSRGGGYGYT
TRBJ2-6 TRBV5-1 ASSKTGDGANVLT
TRBJ1-1 TRBV6-6 ASSFDGRGEAF
TRBJ2-7 TRBV20-1 SAEPGLQAYEQY
TRBJ2-3 TRBV5-1 ASSLDGGGAGDTQY
TRBJ1-4 TRBV7-2 ASSTRDRKGELF
TRBJ1-2 TRBV7-9 ASTPAGGDYGYT
TRBJ1-2 TRBV20-1 SASSTGGSYGYT
TRBJ2-1 TRBV6-1 ASSRQGSVYNEQF
TRBJ2-3 TRBV10-3 AISEPLSLAGADTQY
TRBJ1-2 TRBV2 ASIEGQGRGYT
TRBJ1-5 TRBV2 ASGGGLRDQPQH
TRBJ2-6 TRBV10-3 ATGGDSGANVLT
TRBJ2-3 TRBV30 AWSVAGADTQY
TRBJ1-5 TRBV2 ASSAQGVSNQPQH
TRBJ2-2 TRBV12-5 ASGLSFGELF
TRBJ1-6 TRBV28 ASLDLNNSPLH
TRBJ1-4 TRBV7-8 ASSSTTSGGRGEKLF
TRBJ1-2 TRBV27 ASRSAEANYGYT
TRBJ1-2 TRBV7-2 ASSEQTTGGSGYT
TRBJ2-5 TRBV20-1 SARVDRGETQY